This TCR beta chain emerged from a study of shared clonotypes between healthy human individuals. Study as a whole: Three plates each covered CD4 naive and memory; CD8 naive two, CD8 memory one.

CD45RO-negative, CCR7-selected cells formed the naive CD8 fraction, which excluded terminally differentiated effector memory CD45RA+ cells. Participating donors were healthy, HIV-negative adults free of recent acute infections or vaccinations. CDR3 length: 16 amino acids. The V and J ends lost 3 bases and 6 bases, in that order; junction bases with no gene match: 6. From germline, CDR1 is SGHDN and CDR2 FVKESK. Study results and limitations: Clonotypes shared by all four sorted-subset donors had higher generation probabilities than non-shared clonotypes.

Of note for this clone: What it recognizes is unknown.

Data came from immunoSEQ multiplex PCR; TCRdb stores just in-frame clones and leaves some out. The sample holds some 2,000,000 clones, approximately 95% seen once. The V gene is TRBV14, the J gene TRBJ2-1; 12 bases fit TRBD2. Sequenced material: naive CD8+ T cells sorted from blood. This clonotype originated in a young man in good health. The CDR3 coding sequence is TGTGCCAGCAGCCACAGGGCTAGCGGGAGGGGCAATGAGCAGTTCTTC. Amino acid sequence: CASSHRASGRGNEQFF. Looking up the rest from reference TRBV14 and TRBJ2-1 gives the full variable domain: EAGVTQFPSHSVIEKGQTVTLRCDPISGHDNLYWYRRVMGKEIKFLLHFVKESKQDESGMPNNRFLAERTGGTYSTLKVQPAELEDSGVYFCASSHRASGRGNEQFFGPGTRLTVL.